The 25 T cell receptor beta chains below come from one sample, sequenced in a study of human CD8 memory T cell subsets. Construction of TCR beta libraries was accomplished by means of UMI-labeled 5' RACE. Following a re-call of the 5' RACE reads, TCRdb has one entry per CDR3 protein and lacks DNA. The sample's table shows under 11,000 distinct CDR3 sequences. The source material was CD8+ T cells from PBMCs. These receptors all stem from a human donor in good health.

The rearrangement joins TRBV11-2 to TRBJ1-1; with no DNA, the TCRdb D assignment of TRBD1 cannot be verified. CDR3 length equals 15 residues. Germline assignment: CDR1 SGHAT and CDR2 FQNNGV. The CDR3 spells CASSPTRGMNTEAFF.

According to its frequency, this clonotype is medium-sized. The chain joins TRBV10-3 to TRBJ2-7. This CDR3 has 13 residues. The germline gives CDR1 ENHRY, CDR2 SYGVKD. CDR3 protein: CAISESRSNEQYF.

The CDR3 spells CASSESTANYGYTF. The V and J genes are TRBV10-2 and TRBJ1-2. CDR3 length equals 14 residues. Germline V gene data show CDR1 as WSHSY and CDR2 as SAAADI.

The chain couples TRBV2 to TRBJ2-3; TCRdb's D gene call, TRBD1, goes unchecked for lack of DNA. The CDR3 totals 16 residues. Germline V gene data show CDR1 as SNHLY and CDR2 as FYNNEI. The CDR3 spells CASSADWAGSTDTQYF.

The chain couples TRBV27 to TRBJ2-2; as DNA is missing, the TRBD1 call by TCRdb cannot be tested. The CDR3 sequence is 17 residues long. The germline V gene encodes CDR1 MNHEY and CDR2 SMNVEV (reference sequence). The chain's CDR3 is CASSSPPGQGSGGELFF.

This chain links TRBV10-2 with TRBJ2-7; as DNA is missing, the TRBD1 call by TCRdb cannot be tested. Per the germline V gene, CDR1 is WSHSY and CDR2 is SAAADI. This CDR3 region has 14 residues. CDR3 amino acids: CASLQTGGFYEQYF.

This chain connects TRBV19 to TRBJ2-1; TCRdb's D gene call, TRBD2, goes unchecked for lack of DNA. The CDR3 totals 18 residues. Germline CDR1 and CDR2: LNHDA and SQIVND (reference sequence). Here the CDR3 reads CASSIDRPGTIDRDEQFF.

The chain carries TRBV4-1 and TRBJ2-7; TCRdb's D call of TRBD2 is untestable without DNA. From germline, CDR1 is MGHRA and CDR2 YSYEKL. The CDR3 is 16 residues long. CDR3 amino acids: CASSPQLTSVAYEQYF.

J is TRBJ1-3 and V is TRBV7-9; checking the TCRdb D call of TRBD1 is not possible without DNA. The germline gives CDR1 SEHNR, CDR2 FQNEAQ (reference sequence). The CDR3 consists of 14 residues. CDR3 residues: CASSPGGTGNTIYF.

This clonotype shows up as medium-sized by frequency. This chain's CDR3 is CASSPLDGADTQYF. This chain uses TRBV7-9 with TRBJ2-3. This CDR3 has 14 residues. Germline CDR1 is SEHNR and CDR2 is FQNEAQ (reference sequence).

The chain links TRBV7-9 to TRBJ2-2. CDR3 length equals 14 residues. Germline V gives CDR1 SEHNR, CDR2 FQNEAQ (reference sequence). The CDR3 reads CASSFSDGTGELFF.

Frequency places this clonotype as medium-sized (0.01 to 0.1%). The genes are TRBV4-3 and TRBJ2-7; the TCRdb call, TRBD2, lacks DNA for checking. This CDR3 is built from 14 residues. CDR1 and CDR2 from the germline V gene are LGHNA and YSLEER. CDR3 sequence: CASSQAGDSDEQYF.

This rearrangement joins TRBV3-1 to TRBJ2-3; no DNA is available, so the TRBD2 call from TCRdb remains unchecked. Germline loops: CDR1 LGHDT, CDR2 YNNKEL (reference sequence). This CDR3 has 14 amino acids. CDR3 residues: CASSQDWRADTQYF.

This sequence joins TRBV7-8 and TRBJ2-3. Germline V gene data show CDR1 as SGHVS and CDR2 as FQNEAQ. The CDR3 spans 13 residues. Here the CDR3 reads CASSLTRADTQYF. Using reference TRBV7-8 and TRBJ2-3 for the parts outside the CDR3, the full variable domain is GAGVSQSPRYKVAKRGQDVALRCDPISGHVSLFWYQQALGQGPEFLTYFQNEAQLDKSGLPSDRFFAERPEGSVSTLKIQRTQQEDSAVYLCASSLTRADTQYFGPGTRLTVL.

This chain connects TRBV7-3 to TRBJ2-1. The CDR3 runs 16 residues. Germline loops: CDR1 SGHTA, CDR2 FQGTGA. The CDR3 sequence is CASSSTSGSSYNEQFF.

By frequency, this clonotype registers medium-sized. The rearrangement links TRBV2 to TRBJ2-1. This CDR3 comprises 13 residues. CDR1 SNHLY and CDR2 FYNNEI come from the germline V gene. CDR3 sequence reads: CASSEAPAGEQFF. Drawing the rest from reference TRBV2 and TRBJ2-1, the complete variable domain is EPEVTQTPSHQVTQMGQEVILRCVPISNHLYFYWYRQILGQKVEFLVSFYNNEISEKSEIFDDQFSVERPDGSNFTLKIRSTKLEDSAMYFCASSEAPAGEQFFGPGTRLTVL.

Considering frequency, this clonotype is medium-sized. This sequence joins TRBV5-4 and TRBJ1-3; the D call of TRBD1 rests on TCRdb alone, since no DNA is present to check it. Germline assignment: CDR1 SGHNT and CDR2 YYREEE (reference sequence). This CDR3 region has 14 residues. Here the CDR3 reads CASSFSGAGNTIYF.

CDR3 region: CASSEDGDRPYF. V usage is TRBV2 and J usage is TRBJ2-7; TCRdb returns TRBD1, unconfirmable since there is no DNA. The CDR3 length is 12 residues. The germline gives CDR1 SNHLY, CDR2 FYNNEI.

This clonotype registers medium-sized by frequency. The chain couples TRBV28 to TRBJ2-5; absent DNA, TCRdb's TRBD1 call cannot be checked. The CDR3 has 14 residues. Germline CDR1 reads MDHEN; CDR2 reads SYDVKM. The CDR3 sequence: CASSPGQNQETQYF.

The V and J genes are TRBV11-1 and TRBJ2-1; TCRdb's D call of TRBD1 is untestable without DNA. This CDR3 has 15 amino acids. Germline CDR1 and CDR2: SGHAT and FQDESV (reference sequence). This chain's CDR3 is CASSLERDPYNEQFF. The variable domain in full, with the rest retrieved from reference TRBV11-1 and TRBJ2-1, is EAEVAQSPRYKITEKSQAVAFWCDPISGHATLYWYRQILGQGPELLVQFQDESVVDDSQLPKDRFSAERLKGVDSTLKIQPAELGDSAMYLCASSLERDPYNEQFFGPGTRLTVL.

The rearrangement uses TRBV4-3 and TRBJ1-1; TCRdb's D gene call, TRBD1, goes unchecked for lack of DNA. The germline V gene has CDR1 LGHNA and CDR2 YSLEER. The CDR3 extends over 15 amino acids. The CDR3 sequence is CASSPSRDNPYEAFF.

The chain joins TRBV7-3 to TRBJ2-3; with no DNA, the TCRdb D assignment of TRBD2 cannot be verified. The CDR3 extends over 19 amino acids. Germline CDR1 reads SGHTA; CDR2 reads FQGTGA. CDR3 in amino acids: CASSLESGRAGPSTDTQYF. The complete variable domain, with remaining parts taken from reference TRBV7-3 and TRBJ2-3, reads GAGVSQTPSNKVTEKGKYVELRCDPISGHTALYWYRQSLGQGPEFLIYFQGTGAADDSGLPNDRFFAVRPEGSVSTLKIQRTERGDSAVYLCASSLESGRAGPSTDTQYFGPGTRLTVL.

This sequence joins TRBV6-5 and TRBJ2-7. This CDR3 is 14 amino acids long. In germline, CDR1 is MNHEY, CDR2 SVGAGI. The CDR3 protein is CASSYSGYNYEQYF.

This chain connects TRBV7-6 to TRBJ2-7; TCRdb reports TRBD1, a call that lacks DNA to check it against. CDR3 length: 15 amino acids. Per the germline V gene, CDR1 is SGHVS and CDR2 is FNYEAQ. Here the CDR3 reads CASSPLGQVAYEQYF.

The chain combines TRBV12-3 or TRBV12-4 with TRBJ1-1. The CDR3 consists of 12 residues. This CDR3 is CASSFGNTEAFF.